A selection of T cell receptor beta chains follows, all from one sample in a study of cytomegalovirus exposure and HLA in healthy donors. TCRdb keeps only in-frame clones here, not all; method: immunoSEQ multiplex PCR. The sample lists about 120,000 clones, roughly 83% occurring once. Sequences were obtained from PBMCs. Receptors originate from a young man in good health and CMV-seropositive. Each CDR3 is given with its conserved first and last residue. A D gene is named only where the DNA matches it firmly. Size is omitted from some rows. Given values are once, few, many or a class for expanded clones.

clone size: .; J gene: TRBJ1-2; D gene: .; V gene: TRBV6-6; CDR3 protein: CASSQGTGYTF; CDR3 DNA: TGTGCCAGCTCTCAGGGCACTGGCTACACCTTC
clone size: few; J gene: TRBJ2-5; D gene: TRBD1; V gene: TRBV5-1; CDR3 protein: CASSRLGDRRETQYF; CDR3 DNA: TGCGCCAGCAGCCGGCTGGGGGACAGAAGGGAGACCCAGTACTTC
clone size: .; J gene: TRBJ2-7; D gene: .; V gene: TRBV6-6; CDR3 protein: CASSPYYEQYF; CDR3 DNA: TGTGCCAGCAGTCCCTACTACGAGCAGTACTTC
clone size: .; J gene: TRBJ1-1; D gene: .; V gene: TRBV2; CDR3 protein: CASSEGGEAFF; CDR3 DNA: TGTGCCAGCAGTGAAGGCGGCGAAGCTTTCTTT
clone size: .; J gene: TRBJ1-5; D gene: .; V gene: TRBV27; CDR3 protein: CASSLRYSGEPRHF; CDR3 DNA: TGTGCCAGCAGTTTAAGATACTCCGGGGAGCCCCGGCATTTT
clone size: few; J gene: TRBJ1-4; D gene: .; V gene: TRBV19; CDR3 protein: CATRQEPTNEKLFF; CDR3 DNA: TGTGCCACTCGACAGGAACCAACTAATGAAAAACTGTTTTTT
clone size: few; J gene: TRBJ2-7; D gene: .; V gene: TRBV7-8; CDR3 protein: CASSLAAHEQYF; CDR3 DNA: TGTGCCAGCAGCTTAGCGGCCCACGAGCAGTACTTC
clone size: .; J gene: TRBJ2-7; D gene: .; V gene: TRBV5-6; CDR3 protein: CASSQFGRGSYEQYF; CDR3 DNA: TGTGCCAGCAGTCAATTCGGCAGGGGTTCCTACGAGCAGTACTTC
clone size: .; J gene: TRBJ2-7; D gene: .; V gene: TRBV28; CDR3 protein: CASSFRGPTYEQYF; CDR3 DNA: TGTGCCAGCAGTTTCCGAGGGCCCACCTACGAGCAGTACTTC
clone size: .; J gene: TRBJ2-7; D gene: TRBD1; V gene: TRBV28; CDR3 protein: CASSLQQGAGYEQYF; CDR3 DNA: TGTGCCAGCAGTCTGCAACAGGGGGCAGGGTACGAGCAGTACTTC
clone size: .; J gene: TRBJ2-1; D gene: TRBD2; V gene: TRBV30; CDR3 protein: CASQPSGRVYNEQFF; CDR3 DNA: TGTGCTTCTCAACCTAGCGGGAGGGTTTACAATGAGCAGTTCTTC
clone size: .; J gene: TRBJ2-7; D gene: .; V gene: TRBV30; CDR3 protein: CAWSVGADEQYF; CDR3 DNA: TGTGCCTGGAGTGTGGGGGCCGACGAGCAGTACTTC
clone size: .; J gene: TRBJ2-1; D gene: TRBD1; V gene: TRBV10-3; CDR3 protein: CAISEPGTGFYEQFF; CDR3 DNA: TGTGCCATCAGTGAGCCCGGGACAGGGTTCTATGAGCAGTTCTTC
clone size: .; J gene: TRBJ1-2; D gene: .; V gene: TRBV27; CDR3 protein: CASGHLYGYTF; CDR3 DNA: TGTGCCAGCGGACACCTGTATGGCTACACCTTC
clone size: .; J gene: TRBJ1-1; D gene: TRBD1; V gene: TRBV19; CDR3 protein: CASSVRGQRTEAFF; CDR3 DNA: TGTGCCAGTAGTGTCAGGGGGCAGAGGACTGAAGCTTTCTTT
clone size: .; J gene: TRBJ1-1; D gene: .; V gene: TRBV5-1; CDR3 protein: CASSLGANTEAFF; CDR3 DNA: TGCGCCAGCAGTCTGGGAGCGAACACTGAAGCTTTCTTT
clone size: .; J gene: TRBJ2-1; D gene: TRBD2; V gene: TRBV6-5; CDR3 protein: CASSSGSSYNEQFF; CDR3 DNA: TGTGCCAGCAGTAGCGGGAGCTCCTACAATGAGCAGTTCTTC
clone size: few; J gene: TRBJ2-7; D gene: TRBD1; V gene: TRBV10-3; CDR3 protein: CAISESGQGAVSSYEQYF; CDR3 DNA: TGTGCCATCAGTGAGTCGGGACAGGGGGCAGTAAGCTCCTACGAGCAGTACTTC
clone size: .; J gene: TRBJ2-1; D gene: .; V gene: TRBV7-9; CDR3 protein: CASSLDSTYNEQFF; CDR3 DNA: TGTGCCAGCAGCTTAGACAGCACTTACAATGAGCAGTTCTTC
clone size: .; J gene: TRBJ1-1; D gene: .; V gene: TRBV4-1; CDR3 protein: CASTSGFGTNTEAFF; CDR3 DNA: TGCGCCAGCACTAGCGGGTTTGGGACGAACACTGAAGCTTTCTTT
clone size: .; J gene: TRBJ2-4; D gene: TRBD2; V gene: TRBV27; CDR3 protein: CASSASSGEFTDIQYF; CDR3 DNA: TGTGCCAGCAGTGCCTCTAGCGGGGAGTTCACGGACATTCAGTACTTC
clone size: .; J gene: TRBJ1-5; D gene: TRBD1; V gene: TRBV28; CDR3 protein: CASSIPGQGIGQPQHF; CDR3 DNA: TGTGCCAGCAGTATTCCGGGACAGGGGATAGGTCAGCCCCAGCATTTT
clone size: .; J gene: TRBJ2-7; D gene: .; V gene: TRBV7-2; CDR3 protein: CASSPPGYEQYF; CDR3 DNA: TGTGCCAGCAGCCCCCCGGGCTACGAGCAGTACTTC
clone size: .; J gene: TRBJ2-7; D gene: .; V gene: TRBV4-2; CDR3 protein: CASSQDPADTAHEQYF; CDR3 DNA: TGTGCCAGCAGCCAAGATCCCGCGGATACCGCCCACGAGCAGTACTTC
clone size: once; J gene: TRBJ1-1; D gene: .; V gene: TRBV5-1; CDR3 protein: CASSLTGGRGTEAFF; CDR3 DNA: TGCGCCAGCAGCTTGACGGGAGGCAGGGGCACTGAAGCTTTCTTT
clone size: .; J gene: TRBJ2-1; D gene: TRBD1; V gene: TRBV9; CDR3 protein: CASSPLTGGNNEQFF; CDR3 DNA: TGTGCCAGCAGCCCCCTGACAGGGGGTAACAATGAGCAGTTCTTC
clone size: .; J gene: TRBJ2-4; D gene: TRBD1; V gene: TRBV13; CDR3 protein: CASSHLRTGVELAKNIQYF; CDR3 DNA: TGTGCCAGCAGCCACCTCAGGACAGGGGTAGAGCTAGCCAAAAACATTCAGTACTTC
clone size: .; J gene: TRBJ2-1; D gene: .; V gene: TRBV11-2; CDR3 protein: CASSLKRSNNEQFF; CDR3 DNA: TGTGCCAGCAGCTTGAAGCGGAGCAACAATGAGCAGTTCTTC
clone size: .; J gene: TRBJ2-5; D gene: TRBD2; V gene: TRBV7-2; CDR3 protein: CASSLVGRGSKETQYF; CDR3 DNA: TGTGCCAGCAGCTTAGTGGGGCGGGGGTCCAAAGAGACCCAGTACTTC
clone size: .; J gene: TRBJ2-5; D gene: .; V gene: TRBV5-6; CDR3 protein: CASSYKSQETQYF; CDR3 DNA: TGTGCCAGCAGCTACAAGTCCCAAGAGACCCAGTACTTC
clone size: .; J gene: TRBJ1-1; D gene: TRBD1; V gene: TRBV29-1; CDR3 protein: CSVIKGTGTEAFF; CDR3 DNA: TGCAGCGTCATCAAAGGGACAGGCACTGAAGCTTTCTTT
clone size: .; J gene: TRBJ2-3; D gene: .; V gene: TRBV4-2; CDR3 protein: CASSLPGGSADTQYF; CDR3 DNA: TGTGCCAGCAGCCTCCCGGGGGGCTCGGCAGATACGCAGTATTTT
clone size: .; J gene: TRBJ2-3; D gene: TRBD2; V gene: TRBV18; CDR3 protein: CASSPLAADTQYF; CDR3 DNA: TGTGCCAGCTCACCGCTAGCGGCAGATACGCAGTATTTT